The present T cell receptor beta chain was sequenced within a study of T cells in Graves' hyperthyroidism and ophthalmopathy. Broader study findings: Separating ophthalmopathy from stable hyperthyroidism was achieved by a 13 V-J model.

On this clonotype itself: The antigen is undetermined.

Using RNA transcripts as the source, TCR beta CDR3 regions were amplified. First-round RT-PCR targeting the TCR CDR3 was performed with the HTBI primer set. MiXCR, applied by TCRdb to the multiplex PCR reads, yields one record per CDR3 protein. The profile shows around 690,000 distinct CDR3 sequences, around 15% of them singletons. Between the trimmed V and J ends, which lost 7 bases and 3 bases, there was a span of 16 bases. Per the germline V gene, CDR1 is MDHEN and CDR2 is SYDVKM. The CDR3 sequence is 15 residues long. This TCR was sampled from a man in his forties or fifties with Graves' hyperthyroidism. Sequencing input: blood. J is TRBJ2-1 and V is TRBV28; D unclear. In nucleotides, the CDR3 is TGTGCCAGCATCGATGAGGAGATTTACTACAATGAGCAGTTCTTC. It encodes CASIDEEIYYNEQFF. Filled out from reference TRBV28 and TRBJ2-1, the complete variable domain reads DVKVTQSSRYLVKRTGEKVFLECVQDMDHENMFWYRQDPGLGLRLIYFSYDVKMKEKGDIPEGYSVSREKKERFSLILESASTNQTSMYLCASIDEEIYYNEQFFGPGTRLTVL.